The clone carrying this TCR beta chain was seen at least ten times. The antigen is undetermined. The entry originates in a study of T-cell memory formation after mild COVID-19. Study information: Each donor largely had its own TCR clusters. Points from the study as a whole: Contracting clones from day 15 to 85 had balanced CD4/CD8; later expanders favoured CD4+.

The V end was cut by 0 bases, the J end by 0 bases, with 9 bases between. CDR1 and CDR2 (germline): SGDLS, YYNGEE. The CDR3 is 15 amino acids. From 5'RACE with constant-segment primers came TCR alpha and TCR beta cDNA libraries that carried sample barcodes and UMIs. TCRdb itself ran the 5' RACE reads through MiXCR, one entry per CDR3 protein. This sample has about 290,000 distinct CDR3 sequences, with about 15% found just once. The sequence came from a man between 18 and 29 years old who had mild COVID-19 (a few samples of this study predate the infection). Cell type and time point are not known. The sequenced sample was PBMCs or a T cell subset sorted from them (not recorded which). This chain links TRBV9 with TRBJ2-5; D is perhaps TRBD2 (5 bases). The CDR3 is CASSVAGGNQETQYF. The CDR3 region has the DNA TGTGCCAGCAGCGTAGCTGGAGGAAACCAAGAGACCCAGTACTTC. Full variable domain (remainder filled in from reference TRBV9 and TRBJ2-5): DSGVTQTPKHLITATGQRVTLRCSPRSGDLSVYWYQQSLDQGLQFLIQYYNGEERAKGNILERFSAQQFPDLHSELNLSSLELGDSALYFCASSVAGGNQETQYFGPGTRLLVL.